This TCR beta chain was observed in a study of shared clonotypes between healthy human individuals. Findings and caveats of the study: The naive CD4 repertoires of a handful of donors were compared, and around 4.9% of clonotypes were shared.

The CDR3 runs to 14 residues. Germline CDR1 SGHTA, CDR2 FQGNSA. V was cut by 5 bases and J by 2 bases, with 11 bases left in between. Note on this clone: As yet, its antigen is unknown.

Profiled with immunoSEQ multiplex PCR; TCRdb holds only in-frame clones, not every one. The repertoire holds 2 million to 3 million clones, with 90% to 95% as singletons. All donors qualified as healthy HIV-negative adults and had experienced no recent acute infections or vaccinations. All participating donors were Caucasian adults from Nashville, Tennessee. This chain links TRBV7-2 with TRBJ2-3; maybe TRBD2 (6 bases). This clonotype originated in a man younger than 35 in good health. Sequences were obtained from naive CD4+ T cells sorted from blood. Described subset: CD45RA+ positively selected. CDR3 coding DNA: TGTGCCAGCAGCGCGGGACTTCACACAGATACGCAGTATTTT. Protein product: CASSAGLHTDTQYF.